The T cell receptor (beta chain) described here comes from a study of blood T cell repertoires in COVID-19. Assay: immunoSEQ multiplex PCR; the TCRdb copy retains only in-frame clones and omits some. The sample has about 290,000 clones; about 90% are singletons. The V gene end was trimmed by 3 bases and the J gene end by 4 bases; junction bases not matched to a gene: 10. The CDR3 is 16 amino acids. The germline V gene has CDR1 SGHKS and CDR2 YYEKEE (reference sequence). This clonotype originated in a woman aged 30 to 39 with COVID-19, enrolled during active disease. This sequence joins TRBV5-5 and TRBJ2-3, with 8 positions matching TRBD2. The sequencing input was peripheral blood. The CDR3 sequence: CASSYGFAGGSDTQYF. DNA of the CDR3: TGTGCCAGCAGCTACGGCTTTGCGGGGGGATCAGATACGCAGTATTTT.